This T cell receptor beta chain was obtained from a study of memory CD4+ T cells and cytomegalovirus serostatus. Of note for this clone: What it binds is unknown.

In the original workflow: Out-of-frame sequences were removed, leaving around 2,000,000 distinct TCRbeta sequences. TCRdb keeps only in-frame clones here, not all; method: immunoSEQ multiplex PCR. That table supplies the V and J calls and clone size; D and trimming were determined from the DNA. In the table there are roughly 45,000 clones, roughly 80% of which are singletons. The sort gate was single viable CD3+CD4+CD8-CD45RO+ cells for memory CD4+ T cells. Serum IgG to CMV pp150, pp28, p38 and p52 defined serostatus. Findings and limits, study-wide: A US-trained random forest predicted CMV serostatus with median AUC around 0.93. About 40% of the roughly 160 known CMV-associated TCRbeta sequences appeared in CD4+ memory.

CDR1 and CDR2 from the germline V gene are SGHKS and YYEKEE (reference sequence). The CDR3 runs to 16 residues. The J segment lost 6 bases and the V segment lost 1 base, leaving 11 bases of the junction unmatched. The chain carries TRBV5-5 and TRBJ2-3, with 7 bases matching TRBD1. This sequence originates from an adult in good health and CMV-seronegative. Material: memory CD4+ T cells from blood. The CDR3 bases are TGTGCCAGCAGCTTGTACAGGGGAAGCAGGAGTGATACGCAGTATTTT. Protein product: CASSLYRGSRSDTQYF.